One and the same sample provided the 28 T cell receptor beta chains below, sequenced in a study of cytomegalovirus exposure and HLA in healthy donors. It was with 60 Vbeta and 13 Jbeta primers that the PCR ran. Only in-frame clones appear in the TCRdb table, and some are missing; sequencing was by immunoSEQ multiplex PCR. The sample records 170,000 or so clones, less than 90% being singletons. Sequenced input: PBMCs. These receptors were collected from a man between 50 and 59 years old in good health and CMV-seronegative.

This sequence joins TRBV5-1 and TRBJ2-3; the match to TRBD1 covers 9 bases. The V gene's germline CDR1 is SGHRS and CDR2 YFSETQ. The V segment lost 0 bases and the J segment 2 bases; nucleotides outside the gene matches: 1. The CDR3 is 15 residues long. The CDR3 reads CASSLDRGPTDTQYF. The CDR3, as DNA: TGCGCCAGCAGCTTGGACAGGGGGCCCACAGATACGCAGTATTTT.

The chain is built from TRBV7-3 and TRBJ1-4; TRBD1 agrees at 7 bases. Trimming cost V 6 bases and J 6 bases; bases outside gene matches: 10. Germline V gene lookup returns CDR1 SGHTA and CDR2 FQGTGA. The CDR3 loop spans 15 amino acids. This chain's CDR3 is CASRQTGSYYEKLFF. The CDR3 DNA is TGTGCCAGCAGACAGACAGGGAGTTATTATGAAAAACTGTTTTTT.

The chain uses TRBV7-2 and TRBJ2-3, with 11 nucleotides matching TRBD2. This CDR3 region has 15 residues. Losses at the gene ends were 8 bases for V and 4 bases for J; bases not matched to a gene: 8. Germline CDR1 SGHTA, CDR2 FQGNSA. CDR3 coding DNA: TGTGCCAGCCGACTACTAGCGGGAGTTGCAGATACGCAGTATTTT. Translation: CASRLLAGVADTQYF. Together with reference TRBV7-2 and TRBJ2-3, the CDR3 gives the full variable domain: GAGVSQSPSNKVTEKGKDVELRCDPISGHTALYWYRQSLGQGLEFLIYFQGNSAPDKSGLPSDRFSAERTGGSVSTLTIQRTQQEDSAVYLCASRLLAGVADTQYFGPGTRLTVL.

A remark on this clone: At one boundary the junction diverges from the germline segment, which might be a read error. The chain carries TRBV7-9 and TRBJ2-6; perhaps TRBD1 as D (6 bases). The CDR3 spans 15 residues. In germline, CDR1 is SEHNR, CDR2 FQNEAQ (reference sequence). DNA for the CDR3: TGTACCAGCAGTAACTCCGGGACATTGGCCAACGTCCTGACTTTC. Its protein product is CTSSNSGTLANVLTF.

The chain combines TRBV5-1 with TRBJ2-1; 7 bases are shared with TRBD1. The CDR3 spans 16 residues. CDR1 SGHRS and CDR2 YFSETQ come from the germline V gene. Trimming cost V 1 base and J 5 bases; bases outside gene matches: 9. Here the CDR3 reads CASSLRRDSGNNEQFF. CDR3 nucleotide sequence: TGCGCCAGCAGCTTGCGTCGGGACAGTGGTAACAATGAGCAGTTCTTC.

The V gene is TRBV9, the J gene TRBJ2-1, with TRBD2 identical over 12 bases. V lost 4 bases to trimming and J lost 5 bases; unmatched junction nucleotides: 13. The CDR3 is 18 residues long. Germline V gives CDR1 SGDLS, CDR2 YYNGEE. CDR3 region: CASSTGLAGPSRDNEQFF. The CDR3, as DNA: TGTGCCAGCAGCACCGGACTAGCGGGGCCTAGTCGAGACAATGAGCAGTTCTTC.

CDR3: CASSPGANTEAFF. CDR3 coding DNA: TGTGCCAGCAGCCCGGGTGCGAACACTGAAGCTTTCTTT. This chain uses TRBV7-3 with TRBJ1-1; D is ambiguous. The ends were cut back, 5 bases at V and 1 base at J, with 8 bases in the middle. Looked up from germline, CDR1 is SGHTA and CDR2 is FQGTGA. The CDR3 totals 13 residues. The whole variable domain, filled in from reference TRBV7-3 and TRBJ1-1, reads GAGVSQTPSNKVTEKGKYVELRCDPISGHTALYWYRQSLGQGPEFLIYFQGTGAADDSGLPNDRFFAVRPEGSVSTLKIQRTERGDSAVYLCASSPGANTEAFFGQGTRLTVV.

This clone came up a few times. This chain uses TRBV18 with TRBJ1-3; tentative D call: TRBD1 (5 bases). Germline assignment: CDR1 KGHSH and CDR2 LQKENI. Trimming cost V 10 bases and J 1 base, with 17 bases left between them. This CDR3 has 15 residues. DNA of the CDR3: TGTGCCATTAGTCCTGGCAGACAGTCTGGAAACACCATATATTTT. Its protein is CAISPGRQSGNTIYF.

The CDR3 nucleotides are TGTGCCAGCATCGCGAGGGAGAACCCCTACCTGCCGTTCTTC. Its protein product is CASIARENPYLPFF. This rearrangement joins TRBV5-6 to TRBJ2-1; possible D gene TRBD2, 5 bases. Germline V lookup: CDR1 SGHDT, CDR2 YYEEEE. The V end lost 6 bases, the J end lost 15 bases, and 25 bases lay between the germline ends. There are 14 residues in the CDR3. Drawing the rest from reference TRBV5-6 and TRBJ2-1, the complete variable domain is DAGVTQSPTHLIKTRGQQVTLRCSPKSGHDTVSWYQQALGQGPQFIFQYYEEEERQRGNFPDRFSGHQFPNYSSELNVNALLLGDSALYLCASIARENPYLPFFGPGTRLTVL.

This rearrangement joins TRBV4-1 to TRBJ2-3, with 14 bases identical to TRBD2. Germline CDR1 reads MGHRA; CDR2 reads YSYEKL. CDR3 length: 15 residues. V shed 3 bases, J shed 7 bases, and the junction held 3 bases outside the gene matches. The CDR3 spells CASSQGTSGGNTQYF. CDR3 coding DNA: TGCGCCAGCAGCCAGGGGACTAGCGGGGGAAATACGCAGTATTTT.

This chain connects TRBV6-1 to TRBJ2-7, with 7 bases that match TRBD2. With 7 bases clipped from V and 4 bases from J, the junction kept 13 bases outside the gene matches. Germline values: CDR1 MNHNS, CDR2 SASEGT. The CDR3 contains 15 residues. Here the CDR3 reads CASIRSGGGSYEQYF. CDR3 DNA: TGTGCCAGCATCCGTTCCGGGGGAGGGAGTTACGAGCAGTACTTC.

This CDR3 reads CASSLQGQVNTEAFF. DNA for the CDR3: TGTGCCAGCAGCTTACAGGGACAGGTGAACACTGAAGCTTTCTTT. The chain carries TRBV7-2 and TRBJ1-1; 8 bases map to TRBD1. V lost 2 bases and J lost 0; bases outside the gene matches: 2. Germline CDR1 reads SGHTA; CDR2 reads FQGNSA. CDR3 length: 15 residues. The full variable domain, completed using reference TRBV7-2 and TRBJ1-1, is GAGVSQSPSNKVTEKGKDVELRCDPISGHTALYWYRQSLGQGLEFLIYFQGNSAPDKSGLPSDRFSAERTGGSVSTLTIQRTQQEDSAVYLCASSLQGQVNTEAFFGQGTRLTVV.

The chain couples TRBV6-6 to TRBJ1-5; 7 bases match TRBD1. CDR1 is MNHNY and CDR2 is SVGAGI in the germline V gene (reference sequence). V dropped 0 bases and J dropped 7; count of bases not matched to a gene: 6. The CDR3 is made up of 15 amino acids. CDR3 region: CASSYSTGAGQPQHF. The CDR3 DNA follows: TGTGCCAGCAGTTACTCAACAGGGGCCGGGCAGCCCCAGCATTTT.

This clone was counted between two and nine times. The chain links TRBV6-1 to TRBJ1-5, with D possibly being TRBD1 (5 bases). V dropped 7 bases and J dropped 3 bases, with 16 bases sitting between them. The CDR3 sequence is 15 residues long. Germline V gene data show CDR1 as MNHNS and CDR2 as SASEGT. CDR3 coding DNA: TGTGCCAGCATCGTCGGGCAGGGATTCAATCAGCCCCAGCATTTT. Translated: CASIVGQGFNQPQHF.

V and J are TRBV7-9 and TRBJ1-1; 7 bases map to TRBD1. The CDR3 loop spans 12 amino acids. Germline-derived CDR1 and CDR2 are SEHNR and FQNEAQ (reference sequence). Losses at the gene ends were 3 bases for V and 8 bases for J; bases not matched to a gene: 3. The CDR3 here is CASSLTGLEAFF. The CDR3 DNA reads as TGTGCCAGCAGCTTGACAGGGTTGGAAGCTTTCTTT.

The chain carries TRBV29-1 and TRBJ2-1; the D gene is possibly TRBD2 (7 bases). Trimming cost V 4 bases and J 6 bases, with 16 bases left between them. The CDR3 has 14 amino acids. CDR1 is SQVTM, CDR2 ANQGSEA, per germline. CDR3 sequence (DNA): TGCAGCGTTGGTAGGGGGGGGGCTCTCAATGAGCAGTTCTTC. Encoded protein: CSVGRGGALNEQFF.

The rearrangement uses TRBV9 and TRBJ2-2, with unresolved D. CDR1 is SGDLS, CDR2 YYNGEE, per germline. This CDR3 is 12 amino acids long. V was pared by 0 bases and J by 6 bases, with 3 bases between. The CDR3, as DNA: TGTGCCAGCAGCGTAGCGGCCGGGGAGCTGTTTTTT. Translated: CASSVAAGELFF.

The chain carries TRBV18 and TRBJ1-4; TRBD1 is a possible D gene (6 bases). Germline V gene data show CDR1 as KGHSH and CDR2 as LQKENI. The CDR3 is made up of 19 amino acids. Trimming took 4 bases from V and 0 from J, leaving 21 bases between them. CDR3 region: CASSRTTAQGSSTNEKLFF. In DNA form, the CDR3 reads TGTGCCAGCTCACGGACCACGGCTCAGGGGAGCTCAACTAATGAAAAACTGTTTTTT.

The chain is built from TRBV18 and TRBJ1-2, with 7 bases fitting TRBD1. This CDR3 has 14 amino acids. V trimming: 5 bases; J trimming: 4 bases; junction bases outside the gene matches: 7. CDR1 KGHSH and CDR2 LQKENI come from the germline V gene. DNA of the CDR3: TGTGCCAGCTCATCGACAGGGCCAAGCTATGGCTACACCTTC. Its translation: CASSSTGPSYGYTF.

This rearrangement joins TRBV28 to TRBJ1-2; 9 bases align to TRBD1. In germline, CDR1 is MDHEN, CDR2 SYDVKM. V lost 6 bases and J lost 7; bases outside the gene matches: 12. The CDR3 is 15 amino acids. CDR3 sequence (DNA): TGTGCCAGCAGCCTCCCGTGGGGACAGGGAAGTGGCTACACCTTC. Residues: CASSLPWGQGSGYTF.

The chain has TRBV25-1 and TRBJ2-1; possibly TRBD2 for D (6 bases). The CDR3 has 14 amino acids. Trimming left V 2 bases short and J 9 bases short, with 14 bases between. Germline CDR1 reads MGHDK; CDR2 reads SYGVNS. The CDR3 nucleotides are TGTGCCAGCAGTGAAACGAGGGTGCGGGGTGAGCAGTTCTTC. As protein: CASSETRVRGEQFF.

The chain uses TRBV27 and TRBJ1-2; D perhaps matches TRBD1 (5 bases). The CDR3 sequence is 17 residues long. CDR1 and CDR2 from the germline V gene are MNHEY and SMNVEV (reference sequence). V was cut by 0 bases and J by 5 bases, with 19 bases left in between. The CDR3 loop reads CASSLSGGLGEWYGYTF. The CDR3 region has the DNA TGTGCCAGCAGTTTATCGGGCGGCCTAGGGGAATGGTATGGCTACACCTTC.

In this sample, this clone turned up once. The V call is TRBV4-2, the J call TRBJ2-1; 13 bases are a match to TRBD2. Germline V CDR1 and CDR2: LGHNA, YNFKEQ. With 4 bases clipped from V and 10 bases from J, the junction kept 22 bases outside the gene matches. The CDR3 totals 20 residues. The CDR3 DNA reads TGTGCCAGCAGCCCCCCAGCCGGGACACTGACTAGCGGGGGGCTCCCCGAGCAGTTCTTC. Protein: CASSPPAGTLTSGGLPEQFF.

The genes are TRBV7-2 and TRBJ2-2; no clear D gene. Looked up from germline, CDR1 is SGHTA and CDR2 is FQGNSA. V lost 1 base, J lost 6 bases, and 9 bases lay in between. This CDR3 contains 14 residues. The CDR3 loop reads CASSLELSSGELFF. The CDR3 DNA sequence: TGTGCCAGCAGCTTAGAGCTGTCATCCGGGGAGCTGTTTTTT.

The genes are TRBV7-2 and TRBJ1-4; 12 positions agree with TRBD1. Germline V gene lookup returns CDR1 SGHTA and CDR2 FQGNSA. The CDR3 is made up of 15 amino acids. Trimming took 0 bases from V and 8 from J; bases not matched to a gene: 1. The CDR3 DNA is TGTGCCAGCAGCTTAGCCGGGACAGGGGGCGAAAAACTGTTTTTT. This encodes CASSLAGTGGEKLFF.

V gene TRBV4-3 combines with J gene TRBJ1-4; D is unclear. Deletions cut 5 bases from V and 4 bases from J, with 8 bases between. This CDR3 comprises 13 residues. CDR1 is LGHNA, CDR2 YSLEER, per germline. The CDR3 is CASSLRGNEKLFF. The CDR3 nucleotides are TGCGCCAGCAGCTTACGCGGTAATGAAAAACTGTTTTTT.

This clone was counted only a few times. This chain uses TRBV5-1 with TRBJ1-5; 9 positions agree with TRBD1. Germline V gives CDR1 SGHRS, CDR2 YFSETQ. V lost 4 bases and J lost 7; bases outside the gene matches: 9. This CDR3 is built from 15 residues. The CDR3, as DNA: TGCGCCAGCAGCCGCACTCCGGGACAGGGACAGCCCCAGCATTTT. It yields the protein CASSRTPGQGQPQHF.

This chain connects TRBV7-2 to TRBJ1-1; D not certain. V was clipped by 6 bases and J by 2 bases, with 10 bases between them. The CDR3 has 13 residues. The germline CDR1 and CDR2 sequences are SGHTA and FQGNSA. This CDR3 is CASRAGINTEAFF. The CDR3 nucleotides read TGTGCCAGCAGGGCGGGGATTAACACTGAAGCTTTCTTT.